The T cell receptor (beta chain) under discussion was sequenced for a study of naive and memory T cell subsets. CD4+ T cell IFNgamma after overnight CMV lysate exposure gave donor CMV status. There are a few counts of this clonotype. Its antigen is as yet unknown. Findings of the study overall: Especially in CD8 cells, naive repertoires contained a few larger clonotypes, possibly CD45RA-re-expressing memory cells.

The V gene lost 5 bases and the J gene lost 10 bases, with 24 bases spanning the gap. The CDR3 runs to 16 residues. The germline CDR1 and CDR2 sequences are SNHLY and FYNNEI. The beta constant-region primer was an equimolar mix of two oligonucleotides covering TRBC1 and TRBC2. Nested alpha and beta constant-region primers with the SP2 primer drove four PCR rounds on ligated cDNA. Via MiXCR, TCRdb re-called the UMI-ligation and nested PCR reads, giving one row per CDR3 protein. The table has approximately 150,000 distinct CDR3 sequences, approximately 20% seen once. The source is a human donor in good health. This chain links TRBV2 with TRBJ2-1; D possibly uses TRBD1 or TRBD2 (5 bases each). The sample comprised naive CD8+ T cells from blood. CDR3 DNA: TGTGCCAGCAGTCCCGGGACGAAGATTTTTCATCAGGAGCAGTTCTTC. Translating it yields CASSPGTKIFHQEQFF. Full variable domain (remainder filled in from reference TRBV2 and TRBJ2-1): EPEVTQTPSHQVTQMGQEVILRCVPISNHLYFYWYRQILGQKVEFLVSFYNNEISEKSEIFDDQFSVERPDGSNFTLKIRSTKLEDSAMYFCASSPGTKIFHQEQFFGPGTRLTVL.